This passage covers 21 T cell receptor beta chains from one sample sequenced in a study of blood T cells in healthy people across ages. Through a sample-barcoded 5' primer and a J-beta primer mix, a second PCR was run for roughly 7 to 12 cycles. TCRdb processed the 5' RACE reads anew with MiXCR; each CDR3 protein has one entry. The table has about 1.6 million distinct CDR3 sequences, 30% to 35% seen once. Sequencing used blood. These receptors were taken from a woman in her thirties in good health.

CDR3 nucleotides: TGTGCCATCGGTACGGAGAGATTTACCACCGGGGAGCTGTTTTTT. Its protein is CAIGTERFTTGELFF. The V gene is TRBV28, the J gene TRBJ2-2; no clear D. V lost 10 bases and J 4 bases, leaving 19 bases between the germline ends. This CDR3 region has 15 residues. In germline, CDR1 is MDHEN, CDR2 SYDVKM. Supplemented by reference TRBV28 and TRBJ2-2, the full variable domain reads DVKVTQSSRYLVKRTGEKVFLECVQDMDHENMFWYRQDPGLGLRLIYFSYDVKMKEKGDIPEGYSVSREKKERFSLILESASTNQTSMYLCAIGTERFTTGELFFGEGSRLTVL.

This clonotype appeared a few times. The chain uses TRBV4-1 and TRBJ2-5, with D tentatively TRBD1 (6 bases). Germline assignment: CDR1 MGHRA and CDR2 YSYEKL. CDR3 length equals 16 residues. Deletions cut 3 bases from V and 7 bases from J, with 21 bases between. Here the CDR3 reads CASSHPGQKPVATQYF. For the CDR3, the DNA is TGCGCCAGCAGCCATCCGGGACAAAAACCCGTTGCGACCCAGTACTTC.

This clonotype appeared a few times. This chain uses TRBV28 with TRBJ2-3, with unresolved D. This CDR3 has 14 amino acids. The germline V gene has CDR1 MDHEN and CDR2 SYDVKM. The V end lost 6 bases, the J end lost 0 bases, and 10 bases lay between the germline ends. The CDR3 spells CASSHAGSTDTQYF. The CDR3 coding sequence is TGTGCCAGCAGCCACGCTGGGAGCACAGATACGCAGTATTTT.

The CDR3: CASSLARGGDTQYF. In DNA, the CDR3 is TGTGCCAGCAGTCTGGCGCGCGGGGGAGATACGCAGTATTTT. The gene calls are TRBV7-3 and TRBJ2-3; 7 bases agree with TRBD2. The trim removed 6 bases at V and 5 bases at J, leaving 8 bases unmatched. Germline V lookup: CDR1 SGHTA, CDR2 FQGTGA. CDR3 length: 14 amino acids.

The chain joins TRBV5-1 to TRBJ2-5; 8 positions agree with TRBD1. After removal of 4 bases from V and 1 base from J, the junction contained 3 bases not matched to a gene. The CDR3 sequence is 14 residues long. The germline gives CDR1 SGHRS, CDR2 YFSETQ. The CDR3 DNA reads as TGCGCCAGCAGCAAGGGGACAGGCCAAGAGACCCAGTACTTC. It specifies CASSKGTGQETQYF.

This chain uses TRBV9 with TRBJ2-7; 8 bases agree with TRBD2. The V segment lost 0 bases and the J segment 3 bases; nucleotides outside the gene matches: 8. The CDR3 runs 16 residues. Germline V CDR1 and CDR2: SGDLS, YYNGEE. The CDR3 DNA is TGTGCCAGCAGCGTAGCGGGAGGGCCTCCCTGCTACGAGCAGTACTTC. This sequence encodes CASSVAGGPPCYEQYF. Full variable domain (outside the CDR3, taken from reference TRBV9 and TRBJ2-7): DSGVTQTPKHLITATGQRVTLRCSPRSGDLSVYWYQQSLDQGLQFLIQYYNGEERAKGNILERFSAQQFPDLHSELNLSSLELGDSALYFCASSVAGGPPCYEQYFGPGTRLTVT.

The chain combines TRBV29-1 with TRBJ2-5, with D uncertain. The germline V and J ends were trimmed by 6 bases and 2 bases, with 10 bases remaining between them. This CDR3 comprises 12 residues. Germline V lookup: CDR1 SQVTM, CDR2 ANQGSEA. CDR3 in amino acids: CSVYASQETQYF. Written as DNA, the CDR3 is TGCAGCGTGTATGCCAGTCAAGAGACCCAGTACTTC.

This chain links TRBV5-4 with TRBJ2-3, with 7 bases identical to TRBD1. V gave up 0 bases and J gave up 7 bases; unmatched junction bases: 8. Germline V gives CDR1 SGHNT, CDR2 YYREEE (reference sequence). This CDR3 is 15 amino acids long. CDR3 residues: CASSLETGLSYTQYF. The CDR3 bases are TGTGCCAGCAGCTTGGAGACAGGGTTGAGTTATACGCAGTATTTT.

This rearrangement joins TRBV7-6 to TRBJ2-5, with 11 bases fitting TRBD2. The CDR3 is made up of 17 amino acids. Germline V gene sequence: CDR1 SGHVS, CDR2 FNYEAQ. Trimming removed 5 bases from V and 0 bases from J; junction bases left unmatched: 8. The DNA for the CDR3 is TGTGCCAGCAGCCTGGGACTAGCGGCTCAGCACCAAGAGACCCAGTACTTC. Translation gives CASSLGLAAQHQETQYF.

The V call is TRBV12-3 or TRBV12-4, the J call TRBJ1-5; tentatively, D is TRBD1 (6 bases). V lost 3 bases to trimming and J lost 6 bases, with 12 bases between them. This CDR3 is 14 amino acids long. The CDR3 nucleotides read TGTGCCAGCAGTTTCAAACAGGGTGGTCAGCCCCAGCATTTT. It codes for CASSFKQGGQPQHF.

The chain links TRBV28 to TRBJ1-2; the D gene is possibly TRBD1 (6 bases). The V end was cut by 10 bases, the J end by 8 bases, with 23 bases between. The germline gives CDR1 MDHEN, CDR2 SYDVKM. The CDR3 runs 14 residues. The DNA of the CDR3 is TGTGCCATCTTAACAGTACAGGGCTTTAACGGCTACACCTTC. Translated, it gives CAILTVQGFNGYTF.

In regard to this clonotype: At one end the junction does not follow the germline gene, possibly because of a read error. The CDR3 spells CASSEGGGRQDTRYF. CDR3 sequence (DNA): TGTGCCAGCAGCGAGGGGGGGGGCAGGCAAGATACGCGGTATTTT. This chain joins TRBV12-3 or TRBV12-4 and TRBJ2-3; D may be TRBD2 (7 bases). The CDR3 consists of 15 residues.

V usage is TRBV9 and J usage is TRBJ1-4; no clear D. The CDR3 is 13 amino acids. Germline V gene data show CDR1 as SGDLS and CDR2 as YYNGEE. V lost 3 bases to trimming and J lost 7 bases, with 10 bases between them. CDR3 protein: CASSGGLGEKLFF. CDR3 in DNA: TGTGCCAGCAGCGGTGGTCTTGGTGAAAAACTGTTTTTT.

CDR3 sequence (DNA): TGTGCCAGCAGCCAAGATTACAAGAGGGACTATGGCTACACCTTC. Translated: CASSQDYKRDYGYTF. This chain links TRBV3-1 with TRBJ1-2; unclear D gene. In germline, CDR1 is LGHDT, CDR2 YNNKEL (reference sequence). V dropped 0 bases and J dropped 3 bases, with 11 bases sitting between them. The CDR3 is 15 residues long.

Concerning this clonotype itself: This may stem from a read error, because a much larger clone lies one nucleotide away. The V gene is TRBV5-1, the J gene TRBJ2-7, with 7 bases that match TRBD2. This CDR3 spans 15 amino acids. CDR1 SGHRS and CDR2 YFSETQ come from the germline V gene. The J segment lost 6 bases and the V segment lost 0 bases, leaving 9 bases of the junction unmatched. CDR3 coding DNA: TGCGCCAGCAGCTTGGTTCTAGCGGAGGCTCGCGAGCAGTACTTC. Protein product: CASSLVLAEAREQYF.

The chain is built from TRBV11-2 and TRBJ2-7; D gene uncertain. There are 13 residues in the CDR3. The germline V and J ends were trimmed by 2 bases and 6 bases, with 11 bases remaining between them. Germline CDR1 is SGHAT and CDR2 is FQNNGV. This chain's CDR3 is CASSLPGFGEQYF. CDR3 nucleotides: TGTGCCAGCAGCTTACCGGGTTTTGGCGAGCAGTACTTC.

This clonotype has only a few counts. This chain connects TRBV20-1 to TRBJ1-5; no reliable D call. The germline V gene encodes CDR1 DFQATT and CDR2 SNEGSKA (reference sequence). The length of the CDR3 is 13 residues. Trimming left V 5 bases short and J 3 bases short, with 11 bases between. The DNA for the CDR3 is TGCAGTGCTGCAGCGACACACAATCAGCCCCAGCATTTT. Its translation: CSAAATHNQPQHF.

V is TRBV6-1 and J is TRBJ1-5; D not resolved. Per germline, CDR1 MNHNS and CDR2 SASEGT. This CDR3 is built from 14 residues. V was pared by 4 bases and J by 0 bases, with 7 bases between. The CDR3 here is CASSGGNSNQPQHF. In DNA, the CDR3 is TGTGCCAGCAGTGGGGGAAATAGCAATCAGCCCCAGCATTTT.

This clonotype was counted only a few times. The rearrangement links TRBV6-6 to TRBJ2-3; 11 bases align to TRBD2. The V gene end was trimmed by 7 bases and the J gene end by 5 bases; junction bases not matched to a gene: 5. This CDR3 spans 14 amino acids. Germline CDR1 is MNHNY and CDR2 is SVGAGI (reference sequence). CDR3 in DNA: TGTGCCAGCATAGCGGGGGGGCCGGGAGATACGCAGTATTTT. Amino acids: CASIAGGPGDTQYF.

Ten or more counts support this clonotype. Mismatch with germline at one junction end may stem from a read error. The chain carries TRBV5-1 and TRBJ2-5, with unresolved D. The germline CDR1 and CDR2 sequences are SGHRS and YFSETQ. CDR3 length equals 14 residues. The CDR3 region has the DNA TGTGCCAGCAGCTTAGGCCGGGACCAAGAGACCCAGTACTTC. Amino acid sequence: CASSLGRDQETQYF. The whole variable domain, remainder taken from reference TRBV5-1 and TRBJ2-5, is KAGVTQTPRYLIKTRGQQVTLSCSPISGHRSVSWYQQTPGQGLQFLFEYFSETQRNKGNFPGRFSGRQFSNSRSEMNVSTLELGDSALYLCASSLGRDQETQYFGPGTRLLVL.

The chain combines TRBV4-1 with TRBJ2-4; TRBD2 might be the D (5 bases). The germline V gene has CDR1 MGHRA and CDR2 YSYEKL. The CDR3 runs to 18 residues. Trimming took 0 bases from V and 0 from J, leaving 15 bases between them. CDR3 sequence reads: CASSQESGSPLAKNIQYF. DNA of the CDR3: TGCGCCAGCAGCCAAGAGAGCGGTTCCCCACTAGCCAAAAACATTCAGTACTTC.